What follows are 24 T cell receptor beta chains derived from one specimen sequenced in a study of cytomegalovirus exposure and HLA in healthy donors. Vbeta (60) and Jbeta (13) primers were used in the PCR. Measured with immunoSEQ multiplex PCR; TCRdb has only the in-frame clones, and not every one. In the table there are about 150,000 clones, 60% to 80% of which are singletons. Sequenced sample: PBMCs. These receptors all stem from a woman in her thirties in good health and CMV-seronegative.

This clone occurred once. This chain links TRBV6-5 with TRBJ1-1, with 9 positions matching TRBD1. This CDR3 is built from 16 residues. The germline V gene has CDR1 MNHEY and CDR2 SVGAGI. V was pared by 1 base and J by 1 base, with 4 bases of the junction left unmatched. The CDR3 region is CASSYYRGRSNTEAFF. The CDR3 DNA is TGTGCCAGCAGTTACTACAGGGGGCGGTCGAACACTGAAGCTTTCTTT.

This clone was seen once. The CDR3, as DNA: TGTGCCAGCAGTGTGACAGGGGCGGGCACAGATACGCAGTATTTT. Residues: CASSVTGAGTDTQYF. This sequence joins TRBV6-1 and TRBJ2-3; TRBD1 matches at 8 bases. V lost 4 bases and J lost 1; bases outside the gene matches: 4. The CDR3 totals 15 residues. Germline CDR1 reads MNHNS; CDR2 reads SASEGT.

This chain uses TRBV25-1 with TRBJ1-2; maybe TRBD1 (6 bases). CDR1 MGHDK and CDR2 SYGVNS come from the germline V gene. The ends were cut back, 2 bases at V and 7 bases at J, with 14 bases in the middle. The CDR3 covers 14 residues. The CDR3 region has the DNA TGTGCCAGCAGTGAACTGGGGGCGCAGAGTGGCTACACCTTC. Its translation: CASSELGAQSGYTF.

The chain's CDR3 is CASSLIQGRGTTEAFF. Here the CDR3 DNA reads TGTGCCAGCAGTTTAATACAGGGGCGCGGGACGACTGAAGCTTTCTTT. This chain links TRBV27 with TRBJ1-1, with 7 nucleotides matching TRBD1. Germline CDR1 reads MNHEY; CDR2 reads SMNVEV (reference sequence). V shed 2 bases and J 5 bases; nucleotides not matched to a gene: 11. The CDR3 runs 16 residues.

This chain connects TRBV28 to TRBJ1-1; TRBD1 might be the D (5 bases). CDR1 is MDHEN, CDR2 SYDVKM, per germline. Trimming removed 4 bases at V and 9 bases at J, with 18 bases between. This CDR3 contains 14 residues. CDR3 sequence reads: CASSSQKGSTQAFF. The DNA for the CDR3 is TGTGCCAGCAGTTCCCAAAAGGGGTCCACGCAAGCTTTCTTT.

In DNA form, the CDR3 reads TGTGCCAGCACCGCTTGGGACAGCATGAACACTGAAGCTTTCTTT. This encodes CASTAWDSMNTEAFF. This rearrangement joins TRBV7-9 to TRBJ1-1; TRBD1 matches at 7 bases. The CDR3 consists of 15 residues. Germline assignment: CDR1 SEHNR and CDR2 FQNEAQ (reference sequence). V dropped 7 bases and J dropped 0; count of bases not matched to a gene: 8.

The chain recombines TRBV11-2 with TRBJ2-7; TRBD1 matches at 7 bases. Germline V gene data show CDR1 as SGHAT and CDR2 as FQNNGV. Trimming at V came to 11 bases and at J to 4 bases, leaving 8 bases not matched to a gene. The CDR3 spans 12 residues. This CDR3 is CACRDSWYEQYF. In DNA, the CDR3 is TGTGCCTGCCGGGACAGCTGGTACGAGCAGTACTTC.

This chain connects TRBV5-4 to TRBJ1-2, with 9 bases fitting TRBD1. Looked up from germline, CDR1 is SGHNT and CDR2 is YYREEE (reference sequence). The CDR3 contains 12 residues. J lost 4 bases, V lost 9 bases, and 4 bases had no gene match. CDR3 loop: CATDRGAYGYTF. The CDR3 DNA sequence: TGTGCCACCGACAGGGGGGCCTATGGCTACACCTTC. Together with reference TRBV5-4 and TRBJ1-2, the CDR3 gives the full variable domain: ETGVTQSPTHLIKTRGQQVTLRCSSQSGHNTVSWYQQALGQGPQFIFQYYREEENGRGNFPPRFSGLQFPNYSSELNVNALELDDSALYLCATDRGAYGYTFGSGTRLTVV.

This clone was counted a few times. The chain joins TRBV30 to TRBJ2-1; the match to TRBD2 covers 11 bases. The CDR3 runs to 12 residues. CDR1 and CDR2 from the germline V gene are GTSNPN and SVGIG (reference sequence). The CDR3 loop is CARSGSGGALFF. In nucleotides, the CDR3 is TGTGCGCGGAGCGGTAGCGGGGGGGCCCTGTTCTTC.

A note on this clone: The same CDR3 arises from other DNA sequences in this sample as well. This chain links TRBV5-4 with TRBJ1-6, with a possible D match to TRBD1 (6 bases). V was trimmed by 0 bases and J by 7 bases, leaving 8 bases between them. The CDR3 has 14 residues. From germline, CDR1 is SGHNT and CDR2 YYREEE (reference sequence). The CDR3 here is CASSLGQVNSPLHF. DNA of the CDR3: TGTGCCAGCAGCTTGGGACAGGTGAATTCACCCCTCCACTTT.

The V call is TRBV6-6, the J call TRBJ2-1; TRBD1 matches at 11 bases. This CDR3 is 15 amino acids long. CDR1 is MNHNY, CDR2 SVGAGI, per germline (reference sequence). Germline trimming cut 2 bases from V and 7 bases from J; bases unmatched to any gene: 4. In nucleotides, the CDR3 is TGTGCCAGCAGTTACCCCGGGACAGGGGGGAATGAGCAGTTCTTC. It yields the protein CASSYPGTGGNEQFF.

The genes are TRBV7-6 and TRBJ2-3; 12 nucleotides match TRBD2. CDR1 is SGHVS and CDR2 is FNYEAQ in the germline V gene. V shed 5 bases and J 4 bases; nucleotides not matched to a gene: 4. The CDR3 is 15 amino acids. For the CDR3, the DNA is TGTGCCAGCAGCCCCCTAGCGGGGGGGGCAGATACGCAGTATTTT. The encoded protein is CASSPLAGGADTQYF.

The rearrangement links TRBV6-1 to TRBJ1-2; D remains ambiguous. This CDR3 comprises 14 residues. CDR1 is MNHNS, CDR2 SASEGT, per germline. Trimming shortened V by 6 bases and J by 0 bases, and 11 bases separated the two germline ends. CDR3 nucleotide sequence: TGTGCCAGCAGGAGGGAGGGAACTAACTATGGCTACACCTTC. Its translation: CASRREGTNYGYTF.

The rearrangement joins TRBV30 to TRBJ1-6, with TRBD1 as a possible D gene (5 bases). The germline gives CDR1 GTSNPN, CDR2 SVGIG (reference sequence). The CDR3 contains 16 residues. Trimming took 1 base from V and 9 from J, leaving 19 bases between them. The CDR3, as DNA: TGTGCCTGGAGTGACGCACGGGGAGGAGGGGTTTCACCCCTCCACTTT. Encoded protein: CAWSDARGGGVSPLHF. Full variable domain (missing parts from reference TRBV30 and TRBJ1-6): SQTIHQWPATLVQPVGSPLSLECTVEGTSNPNLYWYRQAAGRGLQLLFYSVGIGQISSEVPQNLSASRPQDRQFILSSKKLLLSDSGFYLCAWSDARGGGVSPLHFGNGTRLTVT.

This clone occurred a few times. The J gene is TRBJ2-7, the V gene TRBV5-1, with D maybe TRBD2 (5 bases). Germline CDR1 SGHRS, CDR2 YFSETQ. This CDR3 spans 14 amino acids. Between the trimmed V and J ends, which lost 0 bases and 2 bases, there was a span of 9 bases. The CDR3 DNA follows: TGCGCCAGCAGCTTGGTGGGGAGCACCTACGAGCAGTACTTC. The encoded protein is CASSLVGSTYEQYF.

The chain employs TRBV7-8 and TRBJ1-1; 7 positions match TRBD1. The J segment lost 1 base and the V segment lost 7 bases, leaving 9 bases of the junction unmatched. Per the germline V gene, CDR1 is SGHVS and CDR2 is FQNEAQ. The CDR3 has 15 amino acids. DNA for the CDR3: TGTGCCAGCACCCTACTCACAGGGGAGAACACTGAAGCTTTCTTT. It specifies CASTLLTGENTEAFF. The full variable domain, its missing parts supplied by reference TRBV7-8 and TRBJ1-1, is GAGVSQSPRYKVAKRGQDVALRCDPISGHVSLFWYQQALGQGPEFLTYFQNEAQLDKSGLPSDRFFAERPEGSVSTLKIQRTQQEDSAVYLCASTLLTGENTEAFFGQGTRLTVV.

The chain carries TRBV2 and TRBJ1-6; perhaps TRBD1 as D (5 bases). V lost 7 bases, J lost 3 bases, and 7 bases lay in between. This CDR3 region has 13 residues. The germline V gene encodes CDR1 SNHLY and CDR2 FYNNEI. For the CDR3, the DNA is TGTGCCAGCAACCAGGGCTATAATTCACCCCTCCACTTT. As protein: CASNQGYNSPLHF.

This clone is a singleton in its sample. The chain carries TRBV18 and TRBJ1-2, with 7 bases lining up with TRBD1. The length of the CDR3 is 17 residues. Germline CDR1 KGHSH, CDR2 LQKENI. V trimming: 3 bases; J trimming: 4 bases; junction bases outside the gene matches: 14. CDR3 amino acids: CASSPTTTRAGGYGYTF. The CDR3 DNA follows: TGTGCCAGCTCACCGACGACAACTAGGGCAGGGGGCTATGGCTACACCTTC.

The chain uses TRBV7-9 and TRBJ1-1; possible D gene TRBD1, 5 bases. The CDR3 extends over 17 amino acids. Germline assignment: CDR1 SEHNR and CDR2 FQNEAQ (reference sequence). Deletions cut 1 base from V and 4 bases from J, with 19 bases between. Here the CDR3 reads CASSLEGAGKFGTEAFF. The CDR3 DNA sequence: TGTGCCAGCAGCTTAGAGGGCGCAGGGAAGTTCGGCACTGAAGCTTTCTTT.

The V call is TRBV30, the J call TRBJ1-2; D is unresolved. The germline V gene has CDR1 GTSNPN and CDR2 SVGIG (reference sequence). The length of the CDR3 is 14 residues. Between the trimmed V and J ends, which lost 4 bases and 3 bases, there was a span of 15 bases. The CDR3 bases are TGTGCCTGGAATAAAGAGGGCACGGACTATGGCTACACCTTC. Translating it yields CAWNKEGTDYGYTF.

The chain has TRBV7-9 and TRBJ2-1; 10 nucleotides agree with TRBD2. The germline V gene has CDR1 SEHNR and CDR2 FQNEAQ (reference sequence). The J segment lost 4 bases and the V segment lost 9 bases, leaving 3 bases of the junction unmatched. CDR3 size: 13 residues. The CDR3 sequence: CASHSGGYNEQFF. CDR3 bases: TGTGCCAGTCATAGCGGGGGGTACAATGAGCAGTTCTTC.

In its sample, this clone was seen once. The chain couples TRBV9 to TRBJ2-7; the D gene is possibly TRBD1 (8 bases). The CDR3 extends over 15 amino acids. Germline CDR1 is SGDLS and CDR2 is YYNGEE. V lost 3 bases to trimming and J lost 7 bases, with 20 bases between them. In DNA, the CDR3 is TGTGCCAGCAGCGAACGACCGACAGGGGAGGGGGAGCAGTACTTC. It codes for CASSERPTGEGEQYF.

The rearrangement uses TRBV9 and TRBJ2-3; maybe TRBD1 (6 bases). This CDR3 is built from 15 residues. Germline V gives CDR1 SGDLS, CDR2 YYNGEE. Deletions cut 0 bases from V and 5 bases from J, with 13 bases between. Written as DNA, the CDR3 is TGTGCCAGCAGCGTAGTGGGACACCAGTTAGATACGCAGTATTTT. Amino acids: CASSVVGHQLDTQYF.

V usage is TRBV11-3 and J usage is TRBJ2-1; D is undetermined. This CDR3 region has 13 residues. The V end was cut by 10 bases, the J end by 0 bases, with 10 bases between. Germline V gene lookup returns CDR1 SGHNT and CDR2 YENEEA. CDR3 sequence: CAILRSSYNEQFF. The CDR3 DNA reads as TGTGCCATCCTTCGGAGCTCCTACAATGAGCAGTTCTTC.